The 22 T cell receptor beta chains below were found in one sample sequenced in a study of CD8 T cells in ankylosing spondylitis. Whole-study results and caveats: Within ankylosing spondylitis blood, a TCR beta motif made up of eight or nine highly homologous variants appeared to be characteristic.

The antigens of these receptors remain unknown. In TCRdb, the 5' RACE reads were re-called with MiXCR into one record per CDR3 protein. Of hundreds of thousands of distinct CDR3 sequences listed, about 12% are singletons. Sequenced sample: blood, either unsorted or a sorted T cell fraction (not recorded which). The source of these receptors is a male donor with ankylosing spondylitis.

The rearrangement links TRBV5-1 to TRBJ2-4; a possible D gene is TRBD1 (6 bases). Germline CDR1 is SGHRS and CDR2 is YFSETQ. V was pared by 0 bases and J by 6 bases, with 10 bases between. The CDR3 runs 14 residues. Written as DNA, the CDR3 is TGCGCCAGCAGCTTGGGCCAGGGGATAAACATTCAGTACTTC. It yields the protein CASSLGQGINIQYF.

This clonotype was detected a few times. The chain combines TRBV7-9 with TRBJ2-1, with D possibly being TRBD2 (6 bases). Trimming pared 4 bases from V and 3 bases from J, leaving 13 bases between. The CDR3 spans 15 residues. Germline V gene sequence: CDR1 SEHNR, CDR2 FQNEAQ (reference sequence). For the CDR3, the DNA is TGTGCCAGCAGCTCCCCGGGCGGGATCTACAATGAGCAGTTCTTC. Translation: CASSSPGGIYNEQFF.

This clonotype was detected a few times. The CDR3 loop reads CASGTSGEKLFF. As DNA, the CDR3 is TGTGCCAGCGGGACGTCCGGCGAAAAACTGTTTTTT. The V and J genes are TRBV10-3 and TRBJ1-4; weak D call: TRBD1 (5 bases). The CDR3 totals 12 residues. Looked up from germline, CDR1 is ENHRY and CDR2 is SYGVKD. The germline V and J ends were trimmed by 10 bases and 8 bases, with 14 bases remaining between them.

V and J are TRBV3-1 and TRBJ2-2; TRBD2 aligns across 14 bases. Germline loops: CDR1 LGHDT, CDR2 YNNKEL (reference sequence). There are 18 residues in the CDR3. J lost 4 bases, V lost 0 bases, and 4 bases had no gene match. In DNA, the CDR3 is TGTGCCAGCAGCCAAGAGACTAGCGGGAGGGCGGGCACCGGGGAGCTGTTTTTT. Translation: CASSQETSGRAGTGELFF. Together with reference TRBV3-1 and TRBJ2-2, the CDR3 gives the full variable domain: DTAVSQTPKYLVTQMGNDKSIKCEQNLGHDTMYWYKQDSKKFLKIMFSYNNKELIINETVPNRFSPKSPDKAHLNLHINSLELGDSAVYFCASSQETSGRAGTGELFFGEGSRLTVL.

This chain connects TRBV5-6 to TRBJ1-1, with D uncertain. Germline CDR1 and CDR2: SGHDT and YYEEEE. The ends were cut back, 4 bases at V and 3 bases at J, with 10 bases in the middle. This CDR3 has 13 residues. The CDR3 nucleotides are TGTGCCAGCAGCGTGTCTGGTTACACTGAAGCTTTCTTT. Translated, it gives CASSVSGYTEAFF.

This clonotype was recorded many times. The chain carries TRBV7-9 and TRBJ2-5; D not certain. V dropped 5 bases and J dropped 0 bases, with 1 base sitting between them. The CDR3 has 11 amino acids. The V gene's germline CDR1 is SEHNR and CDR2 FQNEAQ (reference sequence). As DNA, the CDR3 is TGTGCCAGCAGCAACCAAGAGACCCAGTACTTC. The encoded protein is CASSNQETQYF. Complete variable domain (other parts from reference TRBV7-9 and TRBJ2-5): DTGVSQNPRHKITKRGQNVTFRCDPISEHNRLYWYRQTLGQGPEFLTYFQNEAQLEKSRLLSDRFSAERPKGSFSTLEIQRTEQGDSAMYLCASSNQETQYFGPGTRLLVL.

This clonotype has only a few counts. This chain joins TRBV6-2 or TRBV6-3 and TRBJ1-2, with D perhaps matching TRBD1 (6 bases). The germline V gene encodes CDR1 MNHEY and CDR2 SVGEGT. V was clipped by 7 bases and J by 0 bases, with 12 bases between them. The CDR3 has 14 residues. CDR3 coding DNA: TGTGCCAGCATCAAGGACAGCACTAACTATGGCTACACCTTC. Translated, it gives CASIKDSTNYGYTF.

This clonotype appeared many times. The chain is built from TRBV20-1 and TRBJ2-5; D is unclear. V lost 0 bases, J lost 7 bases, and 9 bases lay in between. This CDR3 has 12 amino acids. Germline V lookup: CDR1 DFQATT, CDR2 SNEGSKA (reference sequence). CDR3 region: CSARDHGGTQYF. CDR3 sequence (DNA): TGCAGTGCTAGAGATCACGGTGGGACCCAGTACTTC.

CDR3 bases: TGTGCCAGCAGTTTTAGGACAGAAATGACTGAAGCTTTCTTT. Encoded protein: CASSFRTEMTEAFF. This rearrangement joins TRBV12-3 or TRBV12-4 to TRBJ1-1; tentative D call: TRBD1 (6 bases). The CDR3 consists of 14 residues. Trimming stripped 3 bases from V and 5 bases from J, with 13 bases between.

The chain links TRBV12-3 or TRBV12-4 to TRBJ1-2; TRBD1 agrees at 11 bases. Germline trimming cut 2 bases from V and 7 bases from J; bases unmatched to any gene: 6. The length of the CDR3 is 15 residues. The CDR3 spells CASSLNHGTGGGYTF. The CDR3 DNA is TGTGCCAGCAGTTTAAATCACGGGACAGGGGGTGGCTACACCTTC.

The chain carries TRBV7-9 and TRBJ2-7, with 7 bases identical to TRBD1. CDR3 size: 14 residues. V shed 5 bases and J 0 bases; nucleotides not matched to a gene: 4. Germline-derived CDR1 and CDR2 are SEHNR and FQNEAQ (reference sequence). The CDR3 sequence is CASSPTGFSYEQYF. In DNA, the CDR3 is TGTGCCAGCAGCCCGACAGGGTTCTCCTACGAGCAGTACTTC.

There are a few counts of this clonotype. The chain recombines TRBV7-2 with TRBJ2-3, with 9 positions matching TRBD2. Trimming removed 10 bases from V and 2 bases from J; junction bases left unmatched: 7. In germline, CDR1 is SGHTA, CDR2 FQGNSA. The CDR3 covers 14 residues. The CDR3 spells CATRSSGDTDTQYF. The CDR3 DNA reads TGTGCCACCCGCTCTAGCGGGGACACAGATACGCAGTATTTT.

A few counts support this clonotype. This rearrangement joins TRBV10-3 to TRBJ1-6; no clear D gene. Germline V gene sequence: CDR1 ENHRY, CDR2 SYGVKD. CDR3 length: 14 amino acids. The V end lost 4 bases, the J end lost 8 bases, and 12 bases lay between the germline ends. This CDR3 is CAISARTGDSPLHF. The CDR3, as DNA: TGTGCCATCAGTGCCCGGACGGGAGATTCACCCCTCCACTTT.

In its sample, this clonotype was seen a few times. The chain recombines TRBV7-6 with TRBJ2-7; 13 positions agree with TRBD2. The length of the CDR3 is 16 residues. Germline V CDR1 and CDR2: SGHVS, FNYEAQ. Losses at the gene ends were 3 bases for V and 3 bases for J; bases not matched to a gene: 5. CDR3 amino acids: CASSFGTSGANYEQYF. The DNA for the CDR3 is TGTGCCAGCAGCTTCGGGACTAGCGGGGCCAACTACGAGCAGTACTTC.

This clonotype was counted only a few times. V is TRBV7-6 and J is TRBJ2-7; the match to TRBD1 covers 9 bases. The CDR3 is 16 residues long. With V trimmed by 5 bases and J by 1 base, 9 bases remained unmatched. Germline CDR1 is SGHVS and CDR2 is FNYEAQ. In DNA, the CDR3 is TGTGCCAGCAGCCAAGAGACAGGGGGGGGATCCTACGAGCAGTACTTC. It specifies CASSQETGGGSYEQYF.

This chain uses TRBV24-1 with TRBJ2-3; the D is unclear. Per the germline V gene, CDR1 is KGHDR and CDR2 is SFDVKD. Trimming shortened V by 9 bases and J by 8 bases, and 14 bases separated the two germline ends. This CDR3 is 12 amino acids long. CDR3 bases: TGTGCCACCGAAGGGCTTTTTGGTACGCAGTATTTT. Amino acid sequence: CATEGLFGTQYF.

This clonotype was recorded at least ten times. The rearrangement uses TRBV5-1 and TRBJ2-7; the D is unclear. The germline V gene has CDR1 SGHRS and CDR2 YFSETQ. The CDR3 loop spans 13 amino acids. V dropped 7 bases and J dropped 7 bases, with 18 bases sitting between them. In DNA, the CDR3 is TGCGCCAGCTCCTTTCTCACGGGTGGGGAGCAGTACGTC. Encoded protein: CASSFLTGGEQYV.

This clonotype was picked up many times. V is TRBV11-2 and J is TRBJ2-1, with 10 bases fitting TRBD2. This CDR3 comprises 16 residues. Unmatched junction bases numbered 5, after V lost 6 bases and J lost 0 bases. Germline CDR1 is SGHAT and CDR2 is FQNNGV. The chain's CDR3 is CASRPLAGNSYNEQFF. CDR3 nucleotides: TGTGCCAGCAGGCCACTAGCGGGAAACTCCTACAATGAGCAGTTCTTC.

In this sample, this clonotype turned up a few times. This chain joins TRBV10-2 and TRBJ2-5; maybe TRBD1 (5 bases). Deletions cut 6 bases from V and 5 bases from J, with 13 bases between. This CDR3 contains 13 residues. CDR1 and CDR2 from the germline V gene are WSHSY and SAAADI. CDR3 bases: TGCGCCAGCAGACAGGTTCCCGTGGAGACCCAGTACTTC. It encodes CASRQVPVETQYF.

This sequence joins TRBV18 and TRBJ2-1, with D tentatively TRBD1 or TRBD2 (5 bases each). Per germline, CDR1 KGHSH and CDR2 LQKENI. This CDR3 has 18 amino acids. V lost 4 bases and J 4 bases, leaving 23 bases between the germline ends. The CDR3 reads CASSRSGHRATGYNEQFF. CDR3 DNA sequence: TGTGCCAGCTCACGTTCCGGACACCGGGCCACGGGGTACAATGAGCAGTTCTTC.

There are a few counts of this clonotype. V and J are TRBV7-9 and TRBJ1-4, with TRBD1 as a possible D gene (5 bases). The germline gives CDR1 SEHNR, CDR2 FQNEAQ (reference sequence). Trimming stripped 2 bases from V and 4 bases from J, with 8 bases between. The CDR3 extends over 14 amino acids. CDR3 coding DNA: TGTGCCAGCAGCTTAAAGGGGTTTAATGAAAAACTGTTTTTT. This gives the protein CASSLKGFNEKLFF.

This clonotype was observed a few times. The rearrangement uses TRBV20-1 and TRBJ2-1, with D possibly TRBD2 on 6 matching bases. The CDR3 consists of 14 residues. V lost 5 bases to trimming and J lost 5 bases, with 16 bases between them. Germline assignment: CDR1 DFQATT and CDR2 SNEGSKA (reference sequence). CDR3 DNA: TGCAGTGCTCTCTCGGGGGAGAACCACAATGAGCAGTTCTTC. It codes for CSALSGENHNEQFF.